Following are 5 T cell receptor beta chains from one sample sequenced in a study of metastatic and nonmetastatic thyroid tumors. TCRdb re-called the PCR reads via MiXCR. The table has some 33,000 clones, 7.4% seen once. Until they underwent thyroid surgery, no patient had received any treatment. Sequencing input: blood. The receptor source for this set is a female donor with papillary thyroid cancer or a benign thyroid nodule (not recorded which). Some clones in this sample may be carry-over from other donors' samples.

The chain employs TRBV29-1 and TRBJ2-5, with 8 nucleotides matching TRBD2. CDR3 size: 13 residues. V trimming: 7 bases; J trimming: 3 bases; junction bases outside the gene matches: 7. Looked up from germline, CDR1 is SQVTM and CDR2 is ANQGSEA. CDR3 nucleotides: TGCAGCGCGGGAGGGACCTGTAAAGAGACCCAGTACTTC. Its translation: CSAGGTCKETQYF. Together with reference TRBV29-1 and TRBJ2-5, the CDR3 gives the full variable domain: SAVISQKPSRDICQRGTSLTIQCQVDSQVTMMFWYRQQPGQSLTLIATANQGSEATYESGFVIDKFPISRPNLTFSTLTVSNMSPEDSSIYLCSAGGTCKETQYFGPGTRLLVL.

This clone has ten or more counts. The J gene is TRBJ1-6, the V gene TRBV7-2; maybe TRBD1 (5 bases). The CDR3 consists of 13 residues. Between the trimmed V and J ends, which lost 7 bases and 7 bases, there was a span of 11 bases. Germline V gene lookup returns CDR1 SGHTA and CDR2 FQGNSA. The CDR3 is CASTGTANSPLHF. CDR3 DNA sequence: TGTGCCAGCACCGGGACGGCCAATTCACCCCTCCACTTT. Filled out from reference TRBV7-2 and TRBJ1-6, the complete variable domain reads GAGVSQSPSNKVTEKGKDVELRCDPISGHTALYWYRQSLGQGLEFLIYFQGNSAPDKSGLPSDRFSAERTGGSVSTLTIQRTQQEDSAVYLCASTGTANSPLHFGNGTRLTVT.

This clone occurred many times. The rearrangement links TRBV19 to TRBJ2-2; D might be TRBD2 (6 bases). The CDR3 is 17 amino acids. Germline assignment: CDR1 LNHDA and CDR2 SQIVND (reference sequence). The V and J ends lost 3 bases and 0 bases respectively, with 14 bases between them. CDR3 coding DNA: TGTGCCAGTAGTATTCTCAGCCGGGGGACGAACACCGGGGAGCTGTTTTTT. Translated: CASSILSRGTNTGELFF.

This clone was seen repeatedly, ten times or more. The chain has TRBV7-2 and TRBJ2-5; 7 positions match TRBD2. CDR3 length: 15 residues. Per the germline V gene, CDR1 is SGHTA and CDR2 is FQGNSA. The V segment lost 1 base and the J segment 2 bases; nucleotides outside the gene matches: 4. The CDR3 region is CASSLVGGIQETQYF. In DNA, the CDR3 is TGTGCCAGCAGCTTAGTGGGGGGGATACAAGAGACCCAGTACTTC. Using reference TRBV7-2 and TRBJ2-5 for the parts outside the CDR3, the full variable domain is GAGVSQSPSNKVTEKGKDVELRCDPISGHTALYWYRQSLGQGLEFLIYFQGNSAPDKSGLPSDRFSAERTGGSVSTLTIQRTQQEDSAVYLCASSLVGGIQETQYFGPGTRLLVL.

This clone was counted at least ten times. The V gene is TRBV4-1, the J gene TRBJ1-4, with TRBD1 matching over 7 bases. V dropped 1 base and J dropped 5; count of bases not matched to a gene: 10. The germline CDR1 and CDR2 sequences are MGHRA and YSYEKL. This CDR3 has 17 residues. CDR3 bases: TGCGCCAGCAGCCAAGCCCCAGGGGGTAGAGGGAATGAAAAACTGTTTTTT. This codes for CASSQAPGGRGNEKLFF.